The 15 T cell receptor beta chains reported below all come from one sample, sequenced in a study of shared clonotypes between healthy human individuals (dated by TCRdb to about 2020). For the CD8 naive samples, CD45RO-negative cells were positively selected for CCR7, yielding a CD45RA+CCR7+ population from which TemRA cells were excluded. Library generation was performed with the immunoSEQ multiplex PCR assay. TCRdb holds this immuneACCESS table with in-frame rearrangements only. Some clones are missing; in checked studies, unresolved V genes explain under half, and the rest has no known cause. A total of about 2 million clones appear in this sample, about 95% of them only once. Of the sample, 1.1% falls within the top ten clones. Sequencing used naive CD8+ T cells sorted from blood. This specimen's cell subset or site label, per the study, means: CD45RA+CCR7+. The receptors originated from a man between 18 and 29 years old in good health.

The V and J genes are TRBV11-2 and TRBJ1-1; TRBD1 matches at 7 bases. CDR3 length equals 16 residues. V lost 5 bases to trimming and J lost 4 bases; unmatched junction nucleotides: 13. Germline V gene sequence: CDR1 SGHAT, CDR2 FQNNGV. The CDR3 DNA sequence: TGTGCCAGCAGCCCAAGGGTCAACAGGGGAAGCACTGAAGCTTTCTTT. Protein sequence: CASSPRVNRGSTEAFF. The full variable domain, completed using reference TRBV11-2 and TRBJ1-1, is EAGVAQSPRYKIIEKRQSVAFWCNPISGHATLYWYQQILGQGPKLLIQFQNNGVVDDSQLPKDRFSAERLKGVDSTLKIQPAKLEDSAVYLCASSPRVNRGSTEAFFGQGTRLTVV.

The rearrangement joins TRBV15 to TRBJ2-1; 8 nucleotides agree with TRBD1. V gave up 3 bases and J gave up 8 bases; unmatched junction bases: 3. Looked up from germline, CDR1 is LNHNV and CDR2 is YYDKDF (reference sequence). This CDR3 is built from 13 residues. The CDR3 DNA reads as TGTGCCACCAGCAGGGAGACAGGGGATGAGCAGTTCTTC. Its translation is CATSRETGDEQFF.

The chain uses TRBV6-1 and TRBJ2-7; D unresolved. Germline loops: CDR1 MNHNS, CDR2 SASEGT. This CDR3 is 16 amino acids long. V lost 4 bases, J lost 4 bases, and 20 bases lay in between. CDR3 sequence: CASSVPGRLHPYEQYF. Written as DNA, the CDR3 is TGTGCCAGCAGTGTTCCCGGACGACTCCACCCTTACGAGCAGTACTTC.

The CDR3 DNA reads TGCGCCAGCAGCAGCTGGGCTAGCGGGGGAGGTAATGAGCAGTTCTTC. Translating it yields CASSSWASGGGNEQFF. This chain uses TRBV5-1 with TRBJ2-1, with 10 bases that match TRBD2. The V gene end was trimmed by 4 bases and the J gene end by 7 bases; junction bases not matched to a gene: 11. Germline V gene sequence: CDR1 SGHRS, CDR2 YFSETQ. The CDR3 length is 16 residues.

This clone appeared once. This sequence joins TRBV10-1 and TRBJ1-4, with D possibly TRBD1 on 6 matching bases. The V end was cut by 0 bases, the J end by 2 bases, with 16 bases between. The CDR3 is made up of 18 amino acids. Germline values: CDR1 WNHNN, CDR2 SYGVQD (reference sequence). The CDR3 sequence: CASSESSGAFCTNEKLFF. For the CDR3, the DNA is TGCGCCAGCAGTGAGTCATCAGGGGCCTTTTGTACTAATGAAAAACTGTTTTTT.

J is TRBJ2-3 and V is TRBV6-1, with 10 bases lining up with TRBD2. The V gene's germline CDR1 is MNHNS and CDR2 SASEGT. The CDR3 contains 16 residues. Trimming took 1 base from V and 2 from J; bases not matched to a gene: 3. The CDR3 region is CASSEGTSGATDTQYF. The CDR3, as DNA: TGTGCCAGCAGTGAAGGGACTAGCGGAGCCACAGATACGCAGTATTTT.

Points on this clone: Distinct nucleotide sequences in the sample also encode this CDR3. The chain links TRBV6-5 to TRBJ2-1; D might be TRBD1 (6 bases). The V gene's germline CDR1 is MNHEY and CDR2 SVGAGI. The germline V and J ends were trimmed by 3 bases and 4 bases, with 16 bases remaining between them. CDR3 length: 16 amino acids. The CDR3 is CASSYSSGEAYNEQFF. CDR3 nucleotides: TGTGCCAGCAGTTATTCGTCAGGGGAAGCTTACAATGAGCAGTTCTTC.

The CDR3 DNA is TGTGCCAGCAGTTACTCAAAATGGGGGGATAATTCACCCCTCCACTTT. It yields the protein CASSYSKWGDNSPLHF. The chain is built from TRBV6-5 and TRBJ1-6, with a tentative D call TRBD1 (5 bases). This CDR3 has 16 residues. CDR1 MNHEY and CDR2 SVGAGI come from the germline V gene. With 0 bases removed from V and 5 bases from J, the gap between germline ends came to 11 bases.

CDR3 nucleotides: TGTGCCAGCAGCTTCCGGGAGGTGGTTTATGGCTACACCTTC. Translating gives CASSFREVVYGYTF. The rearrangement links TRBV5-6 to TRBJ1-2; D gene unclear. Germline V lookup: CDR1 SGHDT, CDR2 YYEEEE. The CDR3 has 14 amino acids. Between the trimmed V and J ends, which lost 2 bases and 5 bases, there was a span of 13 bases.

The chain is built from TRBV4-3 and TRBJ1-2; D not certain. Between the trimmed V and J ends, which lost 1 base and 8 bases, there was a span of 14 bases. CDR3 length: 14 amino acids. Per the germline V gene, CDR1 is LGHNA and CDR2 is YSLEER. Written as DNA, the CDR3 is TGCGCCAGCAGCCAAGGCCGACCCTCGAAAGGCTACACCTTC. Its translation: CASSQGRPSKGYTF.

The chain joins TRBV10-1 to TRBJ2-1; D not certain. CDR3 length equals 9 residues. Germline V CDR1 and CDR2: WNHNN, SYGVQD (reference sequence). Between the trimmed V and J ends, which lost 7 bases and 11 bases, there was a span of 6 bases. The CDR3 loop is CASTTKQFF. CDR3 coding DNA: TGCGCCAGCACCACGAAGCAGTTCTTC.

The chain combines TRBV10-2 with TRBJ1-6; D gene ambiguous. V shed 4 bases and J shed 5 bases, with 9 bases lying between them. The CDR3 totals 14 residues. Germline values: CDR1 WSHSY, CDR2 SAAADI. The CDR3 region is CASSVRQDNSPLHF. The CDR3 bases are TGCGCCAGCAGTGTAAGGCAGGATAATTCACCCCTCCACTTT.

This chain links TRBV5-1 with TRBJ1-2, with a weak D call TRBD1 (5 bases). V lost 8 bases to trimming and J lost 2 bases, with 16 bases between them. CDR3 length: 14 residues. Germline V gene data show CDR1 as SGHRS and CDR2 as YFSETQ. The CDR3 protein is CASRSGGENYGYTF. The CDR3 DNA is TGCGCCAGTCGGTCCGGGGGAGAGAACTATGGCTACACCTTC.

In regard to this clone: This CDR3 is also generated by other DNA sequences in the sample. The chain couples TRBV11-2 to TRBJ2-5, with D possibly TRBD2 on 6 matching bases. This CDR3 region has 13 residues. The V gene lost 1 base and the J gene lost 4 bases, with 7 bases spanning the gap. Germline V CDR1 and CDR2: SGHAT, FQNNGV. CDR3 sequence: CASSLAGGETQYF. In DNA, the CDR3 is TGTGCCAGCAGCTTAGCCGGGGGAGAGACCCAGTACTTC.

This clone was counted a single time. V is TRBV21-1 and J is TRBJ2-1; no check of the table's D call, TRBD1, against the DNA was made. TRBV21-1 represents a pseudogene. The CDR3 extends over 13 amino acids. The CDR3 sequence: CASSKDGRKGEFF. DNA of the CDR3: TGTGCCAGCAGCAAAGACGGGCGGAAGGGGGAGTTCTTC.